What follows is one TCR beta chain and its context. Its antigen remains unknown. The repertoire was sequenced with immunoSEQ multiplex PCR; TCRdb's copy has only in-frame clones and lacks some. Counted here are more than 85,000 clones, 94% occurring once; the ten biggest clones make up roughly 0.6%. The sample belongs to a study of siplizumab effects on memory and regulatory T cells. Study-level findings and limits: Naive T cells seemed more diverse than memory cells; they also seemed major alloresponse contributors. No more than a minor fraction of alloreactive clones could be traced back to unstimulated subsets. Mappable alloreactive CD4+ clones averaged around 74% Treg-derived with siplizumab versus around 25% in controls. No naive or memory phenotype could be assigned to roughly 80-95% of proliferating clones.

Germline-derived CDR1 and CDR2 are SGHKS and YYEKEE (reference sequence). With 1 base clipped from V and 6 bases from J, the junction kept 5 bases outside the gene matches. The length of the CDR3 is 16 residues. The J gene is TRBJ1-5, the V gene TRBV5-5, with 12 bases identical to TRBD1. The TCR was taken from a human donor in good health. The specimen was Tregs sorted from blood. CDR3 loop: CASSLWGQGASQPQHF. In DNA form, the CDR3 reads TGTGCCAGCAGCTTGTGGGGACAGGGGGCGAGTCAGCCCCAGCATTTT.